In this sample, the clone carrying this T cell receptor (beta chain) turned up many times. The antigen remains undetermined. This record belongs to a study of T cells in Graves' hyperthyroidism and ophthalmopathy. Study conclusions and caveats: In the analysis, a 13 V-J model separated ophthalmopathy from stable hyperthyroidism. Blood shared most expanded thyroid clonotypes above 0.001.

Predating any ophthalmopathy symptoms, the blood sample was taken at first hyperthyroidism diagnosis. Out of 8.5 to 10 ml of fresh peripheral blood came the PBMCs. V was clipped by 0 bases and J by 2 bases, with 10 bases between them. Per the germline V gene, CDR1 is SGHRS and CDR2 is YFSETQ. This CDR3 contains 15 residues. There were TCR beta CDR3 regions amplified from RNA transcripts. TCR CDR3 regions were first amplified by RT-PCR with HTBI primers. Each CDR3 protein gets one entry after TCRdb re-called the multiplex PCR reads with MiXCR. This table holds under 400,000 distinct CDR3 sequences, 15% to 18% found once.

This rearrangement joins TRBV5-1 to TRBJ2-3; D could derive from TRBD1 or TRBD2 (5 bases each). Material for sequencing was blood. The clonotype was recovered from a young woman with Graves' hyperthyroidism that later progressed to Graves' ophthalmopathy. For the CDR3, the DNA is TGCGCCAGCAGCTTGGCGGGGCAAGTCACAGATACGCAGTATTTT. Amino acids: CASSLAGQVTDTQYF.